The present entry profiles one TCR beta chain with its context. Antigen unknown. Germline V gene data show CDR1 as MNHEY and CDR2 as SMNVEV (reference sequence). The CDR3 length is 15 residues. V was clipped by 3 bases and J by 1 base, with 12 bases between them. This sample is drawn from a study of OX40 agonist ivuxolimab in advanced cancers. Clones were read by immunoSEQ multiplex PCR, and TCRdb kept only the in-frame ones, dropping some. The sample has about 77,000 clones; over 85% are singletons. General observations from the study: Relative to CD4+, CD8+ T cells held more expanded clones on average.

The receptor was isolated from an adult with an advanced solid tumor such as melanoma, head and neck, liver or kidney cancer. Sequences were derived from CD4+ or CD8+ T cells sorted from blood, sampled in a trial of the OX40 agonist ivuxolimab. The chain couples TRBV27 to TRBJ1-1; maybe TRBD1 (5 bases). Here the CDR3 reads CASSLAGGGNTEAFF. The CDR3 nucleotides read TGTGCCAGCAGTTTGGCCGGGGGGGGGAACACTGAAGCTTTCTTT.